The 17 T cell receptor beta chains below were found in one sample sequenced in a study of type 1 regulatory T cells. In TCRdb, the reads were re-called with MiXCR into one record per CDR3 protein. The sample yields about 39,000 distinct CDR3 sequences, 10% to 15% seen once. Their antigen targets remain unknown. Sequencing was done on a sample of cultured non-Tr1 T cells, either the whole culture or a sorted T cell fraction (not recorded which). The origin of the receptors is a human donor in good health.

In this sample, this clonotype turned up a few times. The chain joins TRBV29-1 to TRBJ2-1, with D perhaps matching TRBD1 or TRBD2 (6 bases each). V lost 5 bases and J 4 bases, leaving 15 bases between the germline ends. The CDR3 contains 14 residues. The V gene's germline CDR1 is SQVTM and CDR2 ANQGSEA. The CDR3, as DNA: TGCAGCGTTCGGGGGCGGGGCGAATACAATGAGCAGTTCTTC. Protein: CSVRGRGEYNEQFF.

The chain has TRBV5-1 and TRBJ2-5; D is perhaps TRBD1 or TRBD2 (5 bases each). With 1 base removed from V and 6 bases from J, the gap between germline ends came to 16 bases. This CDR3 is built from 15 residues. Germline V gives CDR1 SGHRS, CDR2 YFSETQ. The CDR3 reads CASSLSGTPEKTQYF. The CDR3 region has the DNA TGCGCCAGCAGCTTGTCCGGGACCCCCGAGAAGACCCAGTACTTC.

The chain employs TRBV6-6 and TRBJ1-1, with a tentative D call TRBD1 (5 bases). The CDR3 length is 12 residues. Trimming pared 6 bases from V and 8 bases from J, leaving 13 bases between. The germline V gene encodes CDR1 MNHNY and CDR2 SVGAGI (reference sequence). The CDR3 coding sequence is TGTGCCAGCAGAACCGACAGTCCCGAAGCTTTCTTT. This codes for CASRTDSPEAFF.

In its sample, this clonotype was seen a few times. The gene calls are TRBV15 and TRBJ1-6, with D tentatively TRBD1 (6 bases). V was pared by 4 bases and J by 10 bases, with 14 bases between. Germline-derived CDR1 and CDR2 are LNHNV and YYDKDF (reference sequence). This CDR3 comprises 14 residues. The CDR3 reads CATSKPGGQSPLHF. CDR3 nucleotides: TGTGCCACCAGCAAGCCCGGGGGCCAATCACCCCTCCACTTT.

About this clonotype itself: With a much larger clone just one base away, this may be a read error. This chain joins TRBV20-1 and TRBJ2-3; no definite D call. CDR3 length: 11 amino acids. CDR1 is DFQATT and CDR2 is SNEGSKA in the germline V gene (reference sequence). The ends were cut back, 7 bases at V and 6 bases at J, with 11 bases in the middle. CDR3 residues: CSVQSGDTQYF. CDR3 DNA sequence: TGCAGTGTCCAGAGTGGTGATACGCAGTATTTT.

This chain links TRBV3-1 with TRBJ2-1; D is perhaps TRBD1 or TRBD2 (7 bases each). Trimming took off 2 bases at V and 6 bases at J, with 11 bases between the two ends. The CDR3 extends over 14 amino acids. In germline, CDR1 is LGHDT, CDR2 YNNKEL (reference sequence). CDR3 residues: CASSQQGGSNEQFF. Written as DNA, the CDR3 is TGTGCCAGCAGCCAACAGGGGGGGTCCAATGAGCAGTTCTTC.

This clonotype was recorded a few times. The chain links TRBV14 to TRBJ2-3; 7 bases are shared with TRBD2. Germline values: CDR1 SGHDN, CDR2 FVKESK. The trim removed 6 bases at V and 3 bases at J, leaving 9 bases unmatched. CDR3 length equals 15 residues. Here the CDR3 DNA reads TGTGCCAGCAGGCCTTCGGGCGGGAGAACAGATACGCAGTATTTT. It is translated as CASRPSGGRTDTQYF.

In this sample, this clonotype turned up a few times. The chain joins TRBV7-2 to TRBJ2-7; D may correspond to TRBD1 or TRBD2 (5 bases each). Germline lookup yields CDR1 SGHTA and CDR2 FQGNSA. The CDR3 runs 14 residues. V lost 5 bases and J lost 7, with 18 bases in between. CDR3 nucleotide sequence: TGTGCCAGCAGCCCTTGGGGCAGCCGAGGGGAGCAGTACTTC. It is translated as CASSPWGSRGEQYF.

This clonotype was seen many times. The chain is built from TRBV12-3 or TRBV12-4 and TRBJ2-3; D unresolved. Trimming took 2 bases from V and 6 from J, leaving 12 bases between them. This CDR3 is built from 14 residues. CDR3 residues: CASSLNPPADTQYF. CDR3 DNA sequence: TGTGCCAGCAGTTTAAACCCGCCGGCGGATACGCAGTATTTT.

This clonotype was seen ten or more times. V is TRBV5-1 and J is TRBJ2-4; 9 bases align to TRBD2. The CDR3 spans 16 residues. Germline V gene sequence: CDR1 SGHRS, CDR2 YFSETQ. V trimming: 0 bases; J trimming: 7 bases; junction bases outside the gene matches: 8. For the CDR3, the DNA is TGCGCCAGCAGCTTGGCGGTAGCGGGAGAGCGGAACATTCAGTACTTC. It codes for CASSLAVAGERNIQYF.

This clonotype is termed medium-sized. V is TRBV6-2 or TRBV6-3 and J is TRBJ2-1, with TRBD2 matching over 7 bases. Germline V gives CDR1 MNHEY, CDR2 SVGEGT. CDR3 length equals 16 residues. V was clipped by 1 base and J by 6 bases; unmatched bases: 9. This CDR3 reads CASSYYPGLKFNEQFF. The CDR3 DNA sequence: TGTGCCAGCAGTTACTATCCGGGACTAAAGTTCAATGAGCAGTTCTTC.

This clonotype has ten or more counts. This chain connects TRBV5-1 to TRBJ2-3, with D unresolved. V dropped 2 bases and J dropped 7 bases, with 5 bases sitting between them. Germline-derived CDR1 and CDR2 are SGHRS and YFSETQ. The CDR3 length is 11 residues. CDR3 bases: TGCGCCAGCAGCTTTTTAAATACGCAGTATTTT. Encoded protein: CASSFLNTQYF.

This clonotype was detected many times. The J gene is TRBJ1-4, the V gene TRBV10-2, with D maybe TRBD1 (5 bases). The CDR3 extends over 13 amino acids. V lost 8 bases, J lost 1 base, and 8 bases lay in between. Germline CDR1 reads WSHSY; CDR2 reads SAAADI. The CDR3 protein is CASSRGTNEKLFF. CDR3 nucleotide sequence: TGCGCCAGCTCTAGGGGAACTAATGAAAAACTGTTTTTT.

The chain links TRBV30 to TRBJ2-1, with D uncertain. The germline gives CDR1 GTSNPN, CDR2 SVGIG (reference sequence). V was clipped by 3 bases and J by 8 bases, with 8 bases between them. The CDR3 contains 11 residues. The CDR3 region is CAWSPQDEQFF. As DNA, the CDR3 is TGTGCCTGGAGCCCCCAAGATGAGCAGTTCTTC.

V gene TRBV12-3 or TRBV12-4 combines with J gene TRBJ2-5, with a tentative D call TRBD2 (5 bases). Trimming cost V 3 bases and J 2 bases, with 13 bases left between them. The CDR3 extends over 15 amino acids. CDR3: CASSLTSGIQETQYF. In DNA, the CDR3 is TGTGCCAGCAGTTTGACCAGCGGAATTCAAGAGACCCAGTACTTC.

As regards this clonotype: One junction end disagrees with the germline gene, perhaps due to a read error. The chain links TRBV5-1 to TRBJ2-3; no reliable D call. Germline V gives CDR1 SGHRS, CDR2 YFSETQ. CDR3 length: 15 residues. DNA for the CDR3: TGCGCCAGTAGCTACATTTCCGGAAGTGGAGATGCGCAGTATTTT. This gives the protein CASSYISGSGDAQYF.

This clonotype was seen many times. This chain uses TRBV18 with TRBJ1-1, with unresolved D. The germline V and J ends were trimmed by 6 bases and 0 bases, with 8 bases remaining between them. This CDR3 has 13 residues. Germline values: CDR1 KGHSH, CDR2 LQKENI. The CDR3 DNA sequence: TGTGCCAGCTCTGACGGGATGAACACTGAAGCTTTCTTT. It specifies CASSDGMNTEAFF.